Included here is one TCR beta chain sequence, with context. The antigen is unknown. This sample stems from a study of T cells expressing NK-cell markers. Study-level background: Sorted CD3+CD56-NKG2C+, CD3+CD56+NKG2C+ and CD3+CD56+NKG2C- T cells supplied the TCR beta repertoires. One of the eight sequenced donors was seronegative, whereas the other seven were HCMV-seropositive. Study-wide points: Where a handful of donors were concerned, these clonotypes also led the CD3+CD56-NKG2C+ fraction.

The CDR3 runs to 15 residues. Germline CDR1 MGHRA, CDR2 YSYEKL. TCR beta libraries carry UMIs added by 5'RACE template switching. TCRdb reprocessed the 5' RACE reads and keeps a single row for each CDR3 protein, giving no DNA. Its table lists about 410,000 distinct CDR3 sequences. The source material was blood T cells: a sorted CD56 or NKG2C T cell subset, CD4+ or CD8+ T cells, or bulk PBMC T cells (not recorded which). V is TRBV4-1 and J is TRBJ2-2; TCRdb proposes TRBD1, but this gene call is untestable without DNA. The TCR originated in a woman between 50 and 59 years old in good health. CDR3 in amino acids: CASSHPGRSTGELFF.